The clone carrying this T cell receptor beta chain was counted between two and nine times. Via MiXCR, TCRdb re-called the 5' RACE reads, giving one row per CDR3 protein. In the table there are about 560,000 distinct CDR3 sequences, around 15% of which are singletons. These data come from a study of T-cell memory formation after mild COVID-19. The CDR3 is 17 residues long. CDR1 SGHRS and CDR2 YFSETQ come from the germline V gene. Trimming cost V 4 bases and J 4 bases; bases outside gene matches: 14. The sequence came from an adult woman who had mild COVID-19 (a few samples of this study predate the infection). Cell type and time point are not known. The sample taken for sequencing was PBMCs or a T cell subset sorted from them (not recorded which). The chain carries TRBV5-1 and TRBJ1-2; 9 bases align to TRBD1. Here the CDR3 DNA reads TGCGCCAGCAGCAAGAGCAACTACGGGACAGGGTCCTATGGCTACACCTTC. This encodes CASSKSNYGTGSYGYTF.